This entry lists 31 T cell receptor beta chains sequenced from one sample in a study of shared clonotypes between healthy human individuals. Only in-frame clones appear in the TCRdb table, and some are missing; sequencing was by immunoSEQ multiplex PCR. The data show fewer than 2.5 million clones, 93% seen once. Sequencing was performed on naive CD4+ T cells from PBMCs. The subset: CD45RA+ positively selected. The receptors here all came from a young man in good health. Some clones in this sample may be carry-over from other donors' samples.

This chain links TRBV15 with TRBJ1-3; D call uncertain. CDR3 length: 15 amino acids. Germline V gene lookup returns CDR1 LNHNV and CDR2 YYDKDF (reference sequence). Trimming removed 3 bases from V and 3 bases from J, with 12 bases in between. In DNA form, the CDR3 reads TGTGCCACCAGCAGCCCCGGGCGCGGTGGAAACACCATATATTTT. Its protein is CATSSPGRGGNTIYF.

This clone was counted between two and nine times. The V and J genes are TRBV9 and TRBJ2-1, with TRBD2 identical over 10 bases. Trimming took 4 bases from V and 7 from J; bases not matched to a gene: 8. The CDR3 length is 15 residues. Germline lookup yields CDR1 SGDLS and CDR2 YYNGEE. CDR3 DNA sequence: TGTGCCAGCAGCCCTAGACTAGCGGGCACGAATGAGCAGTTCTTC. This translates into CASSPRLAGTNEQFF.

This chain uses TRBV5-8 with TRBJ1-5; a possible D gene is TRBD1 (5 bases). CDR3 length: 16 amino acids. Germline V gene sequence: CDR1 SGHTS, CDR2 YDEGEE. Trimming left V 3 bases short and J 5 bases short, with 18 bases between. The DNA of the CDR3 is TGTGCCAGCAGCTCTGGGAGGGGAGCGCCCTATCAGCCCCAGCATTTT. This translates into CASSSGRGAPYQPQHF.

The gene calls are TRBV6-6 and TRBJ2-2; either TRBD1 or TRBD2 may supply D (5 bases each). The germline gives CDR1 MNHNY, CDR2 SVGAGI (reference sequence). The germline V and J ends were trimmed by 2 bases and 5 bases, with 15 bases remaining between them. The CDR3 is 16 residues long. The chain's CDR3 is CASSYADGARTGELFF. The CDR3 DNA sequence: TGTGCCAGCAGTTACGCCGACGGGGCGCGGACCGGGGAGCTGTTTTTT.

This clone showed up just once. This sequence joins TRBV5-8 and TRBJ1-1, with D possibly being TRBD1 (5 bases). This CDR3 has 14 amino acids. Germline V gives CDR1 SGHTS, CDR2 YDEGEE. V was cut by 2 bases and J by 7 bases, with 15 bases left in between. As DNA, the CDR3 is TGTGCCAGCAGCTTTGGAGGGGCGGCAAATGAAGCTTTCTTT. This translates into CASSFGGAANEAFF. The full variable domain, with the rest looked up from reference TRBV5-8 and TRBJ1-1, is EAGVTQSPTHLIKTRGQQATLRCSPISGHTSVYWYQQALGLGLQFLLWYDEGEERNRGNFPPRFSGRQFPNYSSELNVNALELEDSALYLCASSFGGAANEAFFGQGTRLTVV.

The V and J genes are TRBV30 and TRBJ1-2; 8 bases are a match to TRBD1. Germline V lookup: CDR1 GTSNPN, CDR2 SVGIG (reference sequence). The V gene end was trimmed by 3 bases and the J gene end by 0 bases; junction bases not matched to a gene: 0. CDR3 length: 13 amino acids. The CDR3 nucleotides read TGTGCCTGGAGGACAGGGGCTAACTATGGCTACACCTTC. Its translation: CAWRTGANYGYTF.

The chain is built from TRBV30 and TRBJ1-5; D ambiguous. The CDR3 length is 15 residues. Germline V lookup: CDR1 GTSNPN, CDR2 SVGIG (reference sequence). V was trimmed by 4 bases and J by 0 bases, leaving 13 bases between them. This chain's CDR3 is CAWTPGLNSNQPQHF. The CDR3 region has the DNA TGTGCCTGGACCCCCGGGTTGAATAGCAATCAGCCCCAGCATTTT.

The count of this clone is one. J is TRBJ1-5 and V is TRBV5-6; perhaps TRBD1 as D (5 bases). V was clipped by 4 bases and J by 7 bases, with 21 bases between them. CDR3 size: 16 residues. Germline CDR1 SGHDT, CDR2 YYEEEE. This CDR3 is CASSLYAGGTRQPQHF. CDR3 bases: TGTGCCAGCAGCCTATATGCGGGAGGGACTAGGCAGCCCCAGCATTTT.

For this clone: The same CDR3 can be traced to other DNA sequences in this sample. The J gene is TRBJ2-3, the V gene TRBV30, with a tentative D call TRBD2 (7 bases). The V and J ends lost 0 bases and 3 bases respectively, with 13 bases between them. The CDR3 runs 15 residues. Looked up from germline, CDR1 is GTSNPN and CDR2 is SVGIG (reference sequence). Here the CDR3 reads CAWSVRGARTDTQYF. CDR3 DNA: TGTGCCTGGAGTGTTCGGGGGGCGCGGACAGATACGCAGTATTTT.

As regards this clone: Other nucleotide sequences from this sample produce the same CDR3. This chain joins TRBV5-1 and TRBJ1-1; 8 positions agree with TRBD1. The germline V gene has CDR1 SGHRS and CDR2 YFSETQ. With V trimmed by 3 bases and J by 1 base, 5 bases remained unmatched. The CDR3 runs to 15 residues. The CDR3 reads CASSSDRGKNTEAFF. DNA of the CDR3: TGCGCCAGCAGCTCTGACAGGGGTAAGAACACTGAAGCTTTCTTT.

The rearrangement joins TRBV5-4 to TRBJ2-2, with D perhaps TRBD2 (7 bases). V was cut by 7 bases and J by 0 bases, with 10 bases left in between. This CDR3 comprises 14 residues. Per germline, CDR1 SGHNT and CDR2 YYREEE (reference sequence). CDR3 DNA: TGTGCCAGCGGGGGGGGCCCGAACACCGGGGAGCTGTTTTTT. This translates into CASGGGPNTGELFF.

The CDR3 coding sequence is TGTGCCAGCAGCCAAGGACTATCACAAGAGACCCAGTACTTC. Amino acid sequence: CASSQGLSQETQYF. The chain joins TRBV4-2 to TRBJ2-5; the D gene is possibly TRBD2 (5 bases). CDR3 size: 14 residues. Trimming took 1 base from V and 2 from J, leaving 8 bases between them. Germline loops: CDR1 LGHNA, CDR2 YNFKEQ.

CDR3 loop: CASSPFRQREETQYF. CDR3 in DNA: TGTGCCAGCAGCCCTTTTAGGCAGCGGGAAGAGACCCAGTACTTC. The V and J genes are TRBV6-6 and TRBJ2-5; a possible D gene is TRBD2 (6 bases). The CDR3 is 15 amino acids. Germline CDR1 reads MNHNY; CDR2 reads SVGAGI (reference sequence). Deletions cut 6 bases from V and 3 bases from J, with 17 bases between.

This chain joins TRBV7-9 and TRBJ2-7; the D gene is possibly TRBD1 (5 bases). Germline values: CDR1 SEHNR, CDR2 FQNEAQ (reference sequence). V dropped 9 bases and J dropped 0 bases, with 18 bases sitting between them. This CDR3 has 15 amino acids. In DNA, the CDR3 is TGTGCCAGTTCTGGGGCCGACAGCCTCTCCTACGAGCAGTACTTC. This sequence encodes CASSGADSLSYEQYF. The entire variable domain, with the rest obtained from reference TRBV7-9 and TRBJ2-7, is as follows: DTGVSQNPRHKITKRGQNVTFRCDPISEHNRLYWYRQTLGQGPEFLTYFQNEAQLEKSRLLSDRFSAERPKGSFSTLEIQRTEQGDSAMYLCASSGADSLSYEQYFGPGTRLTVT.

The V gene is TRBV4-2, the J gene TRBJ2-3; 11 bases map to TRBD2. Unmatched junction bases numbered 10, after V lost 5 bases and J lost 3 bases. Germline loops: CDR1 LGHNA, CDR2 YNFKEQ. This CDR3 region has 17 residues. CDR3: CASSLRPGLAVTDTQYF. CDR3 DNA sequence: TGTGCCAGCAGCTTGAGGCCGGGACTAGCGGTAACAGATACGCAGTATTTT.

The chain joins TRBV7-9 to TRBJ2-5, with a weak D call TRBD1 (6 bases). The CDR3 length is 18 residues. Germline V lookup: CDR1 SEHNR, CDR2 FQNEAQ (reference sequence). V shed 1 base and J shed 0 bases, with 18 bases lying between them. The CDR3 DNA reads TGTGCCAGCAGCTTAGGTCTGGGGGCGGTAGGGTACCAAGAGACCCAGTACTTC. Translating gives CASSLGLGAVGYQETQYF.

This rearrangement joins TRBV7-8 to TRBJ2-7, with D perhaps TRBD1 or TRBD2 (5 bases each). The CDR3 has 19 amino acids. Per the germline V gene, CDR1 is SGHVS and CDR2 is FQNEAQ. Deletions cut 0 bases from V and 5 bases from J, with 26 bases between. The CDR3 spells CASSLAYIVSGRVGNEQYF. The CDR3 DNA reads as TGTGCCAGCAGCTTAGCGTATATCGTCTCGGGACGAGTGGGCAACGAGCAGTACTTC.

V is TRBV29-1 and J is TRBJ2-3, with 8 positions matching TRBD1. The trim removed 4 bases at V and 6 bases at J, leaving 12 bases unmatched. CDR3 size: 15 residues. Germline assignment: CDR1 SQVTM and CDR2 ANQGSEA. This CDR3 is CSVVGDRRSADTQYF. In DNA, the CDR3 is TGCAGCGTTGTTGGGGACAGGCGGTCCGCGGATACGCAGTATTTT.

The chain couples TRBV5-1 to TRBJ2-2, with 13 positions matching TRBD2. The trim removed 4 bases at V and 8 bases at J, leaving 8 bases unmatched. Germline-derived CDR1 and CDR2 are SGHRS and YFSETQ. The CDR3 loop spans 16 amino acids. CDR3 amino acids: CASSHGTSGIAGELFF. The CDR3 DNA follows: TGCGCCAGCAGCCACGGGACTAGCGGGATTGCTGGGGAGCTGTTTTTT.

The CDR3 here is CASSGGGVGREKLFF. The DNA of the CDR3 is TGTGCCAGCAGCGGTGGGGGGGTAGGACGGGAAAAACTGTTTTTT. V and J are TRBV9 and TRBJ1-4, with a weak D call TRBD1 (5 bases). The CDR3 totals 15 residues. Per germline, CDR1 SGDLS and CDR2 YYNGEE. Deletions cut 3 bases from V and 8 bases from J, with 17 bases between.

This clone has more than one count but fewer than ten. The genes are TRBV7-9 and TRBJ1-6; 8 bases map to TRBD1. From germline, CDR1 is SEHNR and CDR2 FQNEAQ (reference sequence). V dropped 1 base and J dropped 10; count of bases not matched to a gene: 12. This CDR3 contains 17 residues. The CDR3 nucleotides are TGTGCCAGCAGCTTAGATTCGACAGGGGCTGCTCGATCACCCCTCCACTTT. Its translation is CASSLDSTGAARSPLHF.

The gene calls are TRBV18 and TRBJ2-6; 9 nucleotides match TRBD1. CDR3 length: 17 residues. The V gene end was trimmed by 5 bases and the J gene end by 4 bases; junction bases not matched to a gene: 9. Germline values: CDR1 KGHSH, CDR2 LQKENI. CDR3 protein: CASSTRGQGSGANVLTF. The CDR3 coding sequence is TGTGCCAGCTCAACAAGGGGACAGGGTTCGGGGGCCAACGTCCTGACTTTC.

The chain is built from TRBV6-6 and TRBJ2-1; 14 bases line up with TRBD2. Germline V CDR1 and CDR2: MNHNY, SVGAGI (reference sequence). The V and J ends lost 8 bases and 7 bases, in that order; junction bases with no gene match: 7. The CDR3 is 15 residues long. As DNA, the CDR3 is TGTGCCAGCGGGACTAGCGGGAGTCGAGCTAATGAGCAGTTCTTC. The encoded protein is CASGTSGSRANEQFF.

The chain links TRBV4-2 to TRBJ1-3; D uncertain. This CDR3 spans 14 amino acids. Germline V lookup: CDR1 LGHNA, CDR2 YNFKEQ. Deletions cut 4 bases from V and 3 bases from J, with 10 bases between. The CDR3 spells CASSRNELGNTIYF. The CDR3 region has the DNA TGTGCCAGCAGCCGAAACGAGCTTGGAAACACCATATATTTT.

Comments on this clone: This specimen includes other DNA sequences encoding the same CDR3. This chain links TRBV7-9 with TRBJ2-4; D is undetermined. This CDR3 region has 15 residues. The V end lost 0 bases, the J end lost 0 bases, and 6 bases lay between the germline ends. From germline, CDR1 is SEHNR and CDR2 FQNEAQ (reference sequence). The CDR3 sequence is CASSLAGLAKNIQYF. The CDR3, as DNA: TGTGCCAGCAGCTTAGCCGGGCTAGCCAAAAACATTCAGTACTTC.

This chain uses TRBV5-1 with TRBJ1-1; D is possibly TRBD1 (6 bases). Deletions cut 0 bases from V and 1 base from J, with 13 bases between. Germline CDR1 reads SGHRS; CDR2 reads YFSETQ. The CDR3 runs 16 residues. The CDR3: CASSLAPGARNTEAFF. Written as DNA, the CDR3 is TGCGCCAGCAGCTTGGCCCCGGGGGCACGGAACACTGAAGCTTTCTTT.

This chain connects TRBV6-1 to TRBJ2-6, with D hard to call. The CDR3 is made up of 19 amino acids. Trimming shortened V by 2 bases and J by 0 bases, and 17 bases separated the two germline ends. In germline, CDR1 is MNHNS, CDR2 SASEGT. The CDR3 coding sequence is TGTGCCAGCAGTGAATTTGATGGCACAGACCTCTCTGGGGCCAACGTCCTGACTTTC. It specifies CASSEFDGTDLSGANVLTF.

The chain couples TRBV28 to TRBJ1-5; D not resolved. Trimming cost V 6 bases and J 9 bases, with 9 bases left between them. Germline values: CDR1 MDHEN, CDR2 SYDVKM. The length of the CDR3 is 11 residues. For the CDR3, the DNA is TGTGCCAGCAGCCGCATTAGGCCCCAGCATTTT. This encodes CASSRIRPQHF.

This chain uses TRBV5-1 with TRBJ1-2, with D hard to call. In germline, CDR1 is SGHRS, CDR2 YFSETQ. This CDR3 is 14 amino acids long. With 4 bases removed from V and 4 bases from J, the gap between germline ends came to 14 bases. CDR3 sequence (DNA): TGCGCCAGCAGCGAGGGTGTCGGCTCCTATGGCTACACCTTC. This gives the protein CASSEGVGSYGYTF.

This chain joins TRBV29-1 and TRBJ2-2, with 11 positions matching TRBD2. J was trimmed by 0 bases and V by 8 bases; bases with no gene match: 5. CDR1 is SQVTM and CDR2 is ANQGSEA in the germline V gene. This CDR3 has 15 residues. CDR3 bases: TGCAGCACCACTAGCGGGGGTACGAACACCGGGGAGCTGTTTTTT. It is translated as CSTTSGGTNTGELFF.

The chain has TRBV7-2 and TRBJ1-5; D is possibly TRBD1 (5 bases). The germline gives CDR1 SGHTA, CDR2 FQGNSA. The CDR3 consists of 15 residues. Trimming removed 4 bases from V and 1 base from J, with 11 bases in between. The CDR3 DNA sequence: TGTGCCAGCAGCTACGACGGGGCAAGCAATCAGCCCCAGCATTTT. Protein product: CASSYDGASNQPQHF.